This TCR beta chain is drawn from a study of response to subunit inactivated influenza vaccine. Study conclusions and caveats: Each seasonal influenza vaccination recruits few new T cells, the authors suggested.

Each CDR3 protein is one row after TCRdb ran MiXCR on the RT-PCR reads. The sample lists over 450,000 distinct CDR3 sequences; 10% to 15% were seen once. Germline-derived CDR1 and CDR2 are LGHNA and YSLEER. V gave up 0 bases and J gave up 4 bases, with 13 bases separating them. The CDR3 totals 15 residues. This clonotype was detected many times. Antigen unknown. V usage is TRBV4-3 and J usage is TRBJ2-7; D is tentatively TRBD1 or TRBD2 (6 bases each). The receptor's source is a middle-aged man who received an inactivated influenza vaccine. The sample in question was PBMCs from blood, obtained more than 35 days after vaccination. The CDR3 loop reads CASSQEGGLSYEQYF. CDR3 DNA sequence: TGCGCCAGCAGCCAAGAGGGGGGCTTGTCGTACGAGCAGTACTTC.